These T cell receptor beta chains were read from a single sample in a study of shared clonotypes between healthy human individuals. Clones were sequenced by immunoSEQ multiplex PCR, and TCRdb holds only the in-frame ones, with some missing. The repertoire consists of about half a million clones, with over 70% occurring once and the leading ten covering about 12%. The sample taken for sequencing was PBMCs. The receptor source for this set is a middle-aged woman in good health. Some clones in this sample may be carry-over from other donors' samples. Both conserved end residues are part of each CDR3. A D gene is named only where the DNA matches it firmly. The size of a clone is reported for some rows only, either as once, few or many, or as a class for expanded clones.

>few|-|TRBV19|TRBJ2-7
CASSSGLEQYF
TGTGCCAGTAGTTCCGGCCTCGAGCAGTACTTC
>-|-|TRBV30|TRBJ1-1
CAWRWGDTEAFF
TGTGCCTGGAGGTGGGGGGACACTGAAGCTTTCTTT
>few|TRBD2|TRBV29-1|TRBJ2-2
CSVESSGSDTGELFF
TGCAGCGTTGAAAGTAGCGGGAGTGATACCGGGGAGCTGTTTTTT
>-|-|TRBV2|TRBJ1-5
CASADGGEGPQHF
TGTGCCAGCGCGGACGGGGGCGAGGGGCCCCAGCATTTT
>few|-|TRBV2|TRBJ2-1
CASSTPSVSSYNEQFF
TGTGCCAGCAGTACGCCGTCGGTTAGCTCCTACAATGAGCAGTTCTTC
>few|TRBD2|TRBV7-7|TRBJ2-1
CASSPRPSGGSYNEQFF
TGTGCTAGCAGCCCCCGTCCGAGCGGGGGCTCCTACAATGAGCAGTTCTTC
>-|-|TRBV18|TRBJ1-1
CASSPTPGEAFF
TGTGCCAGCTCACCAACCCCAGGGGAAGCTTTCTTT
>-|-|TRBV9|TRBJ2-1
CASSRGYSGASYNEQFF
TGTGCCAGCAGCAGGGGGTATTCGGGTGCCTCCTACAATGAGCAGTTCTTC
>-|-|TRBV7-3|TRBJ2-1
CASSLSGGTEQFF
TGTGCCAGCAGCTTATCTGGAGGCACTGAGCAGTTCTTC
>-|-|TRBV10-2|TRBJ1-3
CASTRDTSSGNTIYF
TGCGCCAGCACCCGGGACACCAGCTCTGGAAACACCATATATTTT
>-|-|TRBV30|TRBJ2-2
CAWKERLTGELFF
TGTGCCTGGAAGGAGCGGCTCACCGGGGAGCTGTTTTTT
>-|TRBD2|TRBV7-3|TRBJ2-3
CASSLDQSGRGEDTQYF
TGTGCCAGCAGCTTGGATCAGAGCGGGAGGGGGGAAGATACGCAGTATTTT
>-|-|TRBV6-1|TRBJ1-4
CASSEIGFNEKLFF
TGTGCCAGCAGTGAAATCGGGTTTAATGAAAAACTGTTTTTT
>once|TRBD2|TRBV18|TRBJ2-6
CASSQGLAGAGANVLTF
TGTGCCAGCTCACAGGGGCTAGCGGGAGCTGGGGCCAACGTCCTGACTTTC
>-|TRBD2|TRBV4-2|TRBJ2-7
CASSQGTSGTYEQYF
TGTGCCAGCAGCCAAGGGACTAGCGGGACCTACGAGCAGTACTTC
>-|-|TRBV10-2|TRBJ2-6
CASSDPRGGGANVLTF
TGCGCCAGCAGTGACCCGAGGGGCGGTGGGGCCAACGTCCTGACTTTC
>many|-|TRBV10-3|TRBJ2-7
CAISDPTGGEQYF
TGTGCCATCAGTGACCCGACAGGTGGGGAGCAGTACTTC
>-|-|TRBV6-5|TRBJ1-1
CASTSRRGSTEAFF
TGTGCCAGCACCTCTCGGCGGGGGAGCACTGAAGCTTTCTTT
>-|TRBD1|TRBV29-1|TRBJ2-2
CSVGLGTGGAVTTGELFF
TGCAGCGTTGGTTTGGGGACAGGGGGCGCGGTTACCACCGGGGAGCTGTTTTTT
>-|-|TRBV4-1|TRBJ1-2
CASSRKWSGEDGYTF
TGCGCCAGCAGCCGAAAGTGGTCAGGGGAGGATGGCTACACCTTC
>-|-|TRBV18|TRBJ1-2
CASSPVPTSYGYTF
TGTGCCAGCTCACCGGTCCCAACGAGCTATGGCTACACCTTC
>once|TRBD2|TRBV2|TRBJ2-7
CASSDVAGVPYEQYF
TGTGCCAGCAGTGACGTAGCGGGAGTCCCCTACGAGCAGTACTTC
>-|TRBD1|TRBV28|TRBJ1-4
CASSLSLLGQGEKLFF
TGTGCCAGCAGTTTATCGTTGTTGGGACAGGGTGAAAAACTGTTTTTT
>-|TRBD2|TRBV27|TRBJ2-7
CASSPGLAISYEQYF
TGTGCCAGCAGTCCTGGACTAGCGATCTCCTACGAGCAGTACTTC
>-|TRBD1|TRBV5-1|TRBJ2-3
CASSRDRGSTDTQYF
TGCGCCAGCAGCCGAGACAGGGGCAGCACAGATACGCAGTATTTT
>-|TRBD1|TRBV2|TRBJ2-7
CASSGRGLYEQYF
TGTGCCAGCAGTGGAAGGGGGCTATACGAGCAGTACTTC
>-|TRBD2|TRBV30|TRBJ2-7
CAWIPSGGFYEQYF
TGTGCCTGGATCCCTAGCGGGGGGTTTTACGAGCAGTACTTC
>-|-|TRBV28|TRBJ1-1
CAGSLRGSMNTEAFF
TGTGCCGGCAGTTTGAGGGGGTCAATGAACACTGAAGCTTTCTTT
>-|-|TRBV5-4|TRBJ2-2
CASSLTTAAGELFF
TGTGCCAGCAGCTTGACTACAGCGGCGGGGGAGCTGTTTTTT
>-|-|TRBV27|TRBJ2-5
CASSLTTNQETQYF
TGTGCCAGCAGTTTGACTACCAACCAAGAGACCCAGTACTTC
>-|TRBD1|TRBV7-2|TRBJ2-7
CASSSQGAYEQYF
TGTGCCAGCAGCTCCCAGGGGGCTTACGAGCAGTACTTC
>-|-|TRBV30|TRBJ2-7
CAWSVLVNYEQYF
TGTGCCTGGAGTGTACTAGTGAACTACGAGCAGTACTTC
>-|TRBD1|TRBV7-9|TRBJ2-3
CASSLTGGSVGDTQYF
TGTGCCAGCAGTTTAACAGGGGGCTCTGTGGGAGATACGCAGTATTTT
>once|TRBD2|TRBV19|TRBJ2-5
CASSTLAGDLTQYF
TGTGCCAGTAGTACCCTAGCGGGAGATCTGACCCAGTACTTC
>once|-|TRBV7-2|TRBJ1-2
CASSLEGGYYGYTF
TGTGCCAGCAGCTTAGAGGGGGGGTACTATGGCTACACCTTC
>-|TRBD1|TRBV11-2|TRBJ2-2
CASSLGGRGWPGELFF
TGTGCCAGCAGCTTAGGAGGCAGGGGGTGGCCCGGGGAGCTGTTTTTT
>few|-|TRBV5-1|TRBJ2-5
CASSLGLQETQYF
TGCGCCAGCAGCTTGGGCCTGCAAGAGACCCAGTACTTC
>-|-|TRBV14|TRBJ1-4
CASSPGWTNEKLFF
TGTGCCAGCAGCCCAGGGTGGACTAATGAAAAACTGTTTTTT
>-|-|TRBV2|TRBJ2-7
CASSIGGSYEQYF
TGTGCCAGCAGCATAGGGGGCTCCTACGAGCAGTACTTC
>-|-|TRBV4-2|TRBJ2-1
CASSQVSGDVREQFF
TGTGCCAGCAGCCAAGTGTCGGGGGACGTTAGGGAGCAGTTCTTC
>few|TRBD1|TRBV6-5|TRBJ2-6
CASSYGTGTGANVLTF
TGTGCCAGCAGTTACGGGACAGGGACTGGGGCCAACGTCCTGACTTTC
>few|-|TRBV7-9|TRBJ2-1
CASTPLLGLASDNEQFF
TGTGCCAGCACCCCACTCCTAGGGCTAGCGTCCGACAATGAGCAGTTCTTC
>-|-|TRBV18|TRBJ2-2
CASSPVLTNTGELFF
TGTGCCAGCTCACCAGTACTCACGAACACCGGGGAGCTGTTTTTT
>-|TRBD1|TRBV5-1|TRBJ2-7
CASSLTGTGSEQYF
TGCGCCAGCAGCTTAACCGGGACAGGTAGCGAGCAGTACTTC
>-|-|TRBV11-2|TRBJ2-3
CASSLVDTQYF
TGTGCCAGCAGCTTAGTAGATACGCAGTATTTT
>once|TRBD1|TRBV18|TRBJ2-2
CASSPSGQGHTGELFF
TGTGCCAGCTCACCATCCGGACAGGGACACACCGGGGAGCTGTTTTTT
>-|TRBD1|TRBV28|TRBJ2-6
CASSPQGLESGANVLTF
TGTGCCAGCAGCCCACAGGGGTTGGAATCTGGGGCCAACGTCCTGACTTTC
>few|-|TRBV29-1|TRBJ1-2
CSVLGEFYGYTF
TGCAGCGTCCTAGGGGAATTCTATGGCTACACCTTC
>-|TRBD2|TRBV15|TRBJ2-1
CATSEQTSGAYNEQFF
TGTGCCACCAGCGAACAGACTAGCGGGGCTTACAATGAGCAGTTCTTC
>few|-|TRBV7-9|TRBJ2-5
CASSWGGDSKQETQYF
TGTGCCAGCAGCTGGGGGGGGGACAGCAAACAAGAGACCCAGTACTTC
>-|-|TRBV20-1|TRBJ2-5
CSAPPWEAQYF
TGCAGTGCTCCCCCATGGGAGGCCCAGTACTTC
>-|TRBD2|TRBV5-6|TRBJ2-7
CASRKLADSYEQYF
TGTGCCAGCAGAAAACTAGCGGACTCCTACGAGCAGTACTTC
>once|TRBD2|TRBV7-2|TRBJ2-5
CASSQTSGPWAQYF
TGTGCCAGCAGCCAGACTAGCGGTCCGTGGGCCCAGTACTTC
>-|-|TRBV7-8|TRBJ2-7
CASSPVATYEQYF
TGTGCCAGCAGCCCTGTTGCTACCTACGAGCAGTACTTC
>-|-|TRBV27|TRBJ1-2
CASSPTFWGILGDYGCTF
TGTGCCAGCAGCCCCACGTTTTGGGGGATACTCGGCGACTATGGCTGCACCTTC
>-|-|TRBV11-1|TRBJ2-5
CASSFDRETQYF
TGTGCCAGCAGCTTTGATCGGGAGACCCAGTACTTC